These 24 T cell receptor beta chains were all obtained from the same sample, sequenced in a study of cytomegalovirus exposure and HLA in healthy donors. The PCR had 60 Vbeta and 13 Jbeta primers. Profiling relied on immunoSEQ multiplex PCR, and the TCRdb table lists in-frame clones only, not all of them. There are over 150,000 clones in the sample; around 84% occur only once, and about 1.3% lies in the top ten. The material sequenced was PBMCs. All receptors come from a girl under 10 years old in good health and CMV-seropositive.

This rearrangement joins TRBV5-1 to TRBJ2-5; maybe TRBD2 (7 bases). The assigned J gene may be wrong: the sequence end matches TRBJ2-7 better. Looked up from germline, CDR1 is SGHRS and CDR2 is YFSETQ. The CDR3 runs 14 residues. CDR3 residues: CASSSEGGEAEQYF. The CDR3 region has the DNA TGCGCCAGCAGCTCGGAGGGGGGGGAGGCCGAGCAGTACTTC.

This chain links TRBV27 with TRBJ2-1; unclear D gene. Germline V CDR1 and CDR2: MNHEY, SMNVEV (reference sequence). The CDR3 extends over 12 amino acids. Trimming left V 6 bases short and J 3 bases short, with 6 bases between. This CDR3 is CASSRSYNEQFF. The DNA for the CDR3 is TGTGCCAGCAGCCGGAGCTACAATGAGCAGTTCTTC.

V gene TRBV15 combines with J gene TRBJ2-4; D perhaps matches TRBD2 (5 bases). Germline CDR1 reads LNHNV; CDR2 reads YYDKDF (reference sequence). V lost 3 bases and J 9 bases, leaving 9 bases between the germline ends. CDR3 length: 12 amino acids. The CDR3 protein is CATSRARGIQYF. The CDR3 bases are TGTGCCACCAGCAGGGCTCGGGGCATTCAGTACTTC.

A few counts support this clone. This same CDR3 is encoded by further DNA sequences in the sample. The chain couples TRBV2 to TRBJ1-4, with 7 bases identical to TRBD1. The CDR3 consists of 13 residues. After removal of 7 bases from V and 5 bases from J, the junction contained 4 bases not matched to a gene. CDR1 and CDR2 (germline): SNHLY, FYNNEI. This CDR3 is CASIRGQNEKLFF. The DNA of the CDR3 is TGTGCCAGCATTAGGGGGCAGAATGAAAAACTGTTTTTT.

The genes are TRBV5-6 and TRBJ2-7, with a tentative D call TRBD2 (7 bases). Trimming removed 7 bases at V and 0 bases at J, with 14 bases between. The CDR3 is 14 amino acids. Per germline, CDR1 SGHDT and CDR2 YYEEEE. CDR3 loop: CASERGGISYEQYF. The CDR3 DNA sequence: TGTGCCAGCGAAAGGGGGGGAATCTCCTACGAGCAGTACTTC.

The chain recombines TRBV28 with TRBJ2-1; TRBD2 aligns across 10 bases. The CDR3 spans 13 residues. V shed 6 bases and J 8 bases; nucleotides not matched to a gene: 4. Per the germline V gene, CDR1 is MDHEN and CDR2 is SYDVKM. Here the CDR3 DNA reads TGTGCCAGCAGGGGACTAGCGAGTGATGAGCAGTTCTTC. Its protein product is CASRGLASDEQFF.

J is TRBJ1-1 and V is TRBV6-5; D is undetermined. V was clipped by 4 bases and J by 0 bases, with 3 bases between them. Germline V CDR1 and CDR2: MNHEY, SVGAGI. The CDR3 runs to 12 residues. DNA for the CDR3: TGTGCCAGCAGTTCGGTGAACACTGAAGCTTTCTTT. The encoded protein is CASSSVNTEAFF.

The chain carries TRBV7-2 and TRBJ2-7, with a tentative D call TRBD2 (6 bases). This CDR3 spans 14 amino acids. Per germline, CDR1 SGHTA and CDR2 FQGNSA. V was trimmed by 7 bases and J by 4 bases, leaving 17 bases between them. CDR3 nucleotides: TGTGCCAGCATCCCCAGGGACTCAAGATACGAGCAGTACTTC. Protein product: CASIPRDSRYEQYF.

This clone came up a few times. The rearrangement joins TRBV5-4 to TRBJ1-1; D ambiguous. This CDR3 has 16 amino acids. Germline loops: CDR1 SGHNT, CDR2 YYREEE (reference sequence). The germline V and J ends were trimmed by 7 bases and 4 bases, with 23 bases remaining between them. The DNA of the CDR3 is TGTGCCAGCCCGTCAACAGACCCCGGGGAGAGCACTGAAGCTTTCTTT. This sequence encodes CASPSTDPGESTEAFF.

The CDR3 region is CASSASTSGGKTQYF. DNA of the CDR3: TGTGCCAGCAGCGCCTCGACTAGCGGGGGGAAGACCCAGTACTTC. This sequence joins TRBV9 and TRBJ2-5, with 13 bases lining up with TRBD2. Trimming cost V 3 bases and J 6 bases; bases outside gene matches: 5. This CDR3 spans 15 amino acids. Per the germline V gene, CDR1 is SGDLS and CDR2 is YYNGEE.

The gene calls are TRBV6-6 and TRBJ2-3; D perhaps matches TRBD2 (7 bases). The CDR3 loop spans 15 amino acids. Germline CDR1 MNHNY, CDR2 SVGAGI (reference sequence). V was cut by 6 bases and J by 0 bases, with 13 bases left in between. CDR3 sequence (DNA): TGTGCCAGCAGGCCCCGGGGGGCGAGCACAGATACGCAGTATTTT. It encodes CASRPRGASTDTQYF.

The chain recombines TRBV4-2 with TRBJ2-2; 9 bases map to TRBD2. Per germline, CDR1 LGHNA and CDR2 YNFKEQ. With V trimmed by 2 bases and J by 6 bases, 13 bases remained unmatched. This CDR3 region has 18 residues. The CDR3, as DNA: TGTGCCAGCAGCCAACCGCGGAGCGGGGGGCGGGTAGCCGGGGAGCTGTTTTTT. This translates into CASSQPRSGGRVAGELFF.

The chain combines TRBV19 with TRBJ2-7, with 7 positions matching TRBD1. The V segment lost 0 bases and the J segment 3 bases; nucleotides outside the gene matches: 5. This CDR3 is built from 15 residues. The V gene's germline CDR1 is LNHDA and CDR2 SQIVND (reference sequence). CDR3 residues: CASSIDPGQLYEQYF. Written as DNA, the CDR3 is TGTGCCAGTAGTATAGACCCGGGACAGCTCTACGAGCAGTACTTC.

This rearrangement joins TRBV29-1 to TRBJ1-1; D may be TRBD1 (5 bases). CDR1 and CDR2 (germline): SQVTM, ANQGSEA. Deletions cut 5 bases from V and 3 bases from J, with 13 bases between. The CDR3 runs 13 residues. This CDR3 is CSVHAGQDTEAFF. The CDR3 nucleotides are TGCAGCGTTCACGCGGGGCAGGACACTGAAGCTTTCTTT.

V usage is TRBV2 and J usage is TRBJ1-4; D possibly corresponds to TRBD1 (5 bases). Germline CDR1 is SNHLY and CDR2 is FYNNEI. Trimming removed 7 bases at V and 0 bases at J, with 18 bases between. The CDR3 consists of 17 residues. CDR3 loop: CASKGTETDATNEKLFF. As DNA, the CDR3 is TGTGCCAGCAAGGGGACTGAGACAGATGCAACTAATGAAAAACTGTTTTTT. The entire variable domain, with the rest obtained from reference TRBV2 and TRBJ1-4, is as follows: EPEVTQTPSHQVTQMGQEVILRCVPISNHLYFYWYRQILGQKVEFLVSFYNNEISEKSEIFDDQFSVERPDGSNFTLKIRSTKLEDSAMYFCASKGTETDATNEKLFFGSGTQLSVL.

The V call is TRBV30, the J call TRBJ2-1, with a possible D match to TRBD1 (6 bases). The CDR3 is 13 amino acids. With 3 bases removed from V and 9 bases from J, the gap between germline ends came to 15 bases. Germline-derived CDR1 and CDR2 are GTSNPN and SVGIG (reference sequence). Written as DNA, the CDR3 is TGTGCCTGGAGGCATACACAGGGATGTGAGCAGTTCTTC. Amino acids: CAWRHTQGCEQFF.

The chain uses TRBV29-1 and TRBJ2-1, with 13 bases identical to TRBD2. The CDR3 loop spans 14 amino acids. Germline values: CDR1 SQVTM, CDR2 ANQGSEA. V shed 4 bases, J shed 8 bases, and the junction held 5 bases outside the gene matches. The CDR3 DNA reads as TGCAGCGTTGCCGGGACTAGCGGGGCATATGAGCAGTTCTTC. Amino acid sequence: CSVAGTSGAYEQFF.

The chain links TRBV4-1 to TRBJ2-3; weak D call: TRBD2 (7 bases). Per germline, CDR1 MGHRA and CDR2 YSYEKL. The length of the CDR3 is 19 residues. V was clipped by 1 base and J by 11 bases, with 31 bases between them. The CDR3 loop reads CASSQATAWGGLEVGGQYF. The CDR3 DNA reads TGCGCCAGCAGCCAAGCTACCGCCTGGGGGGGGCTAGAGGTCGGCGGGCAGTATTTT.

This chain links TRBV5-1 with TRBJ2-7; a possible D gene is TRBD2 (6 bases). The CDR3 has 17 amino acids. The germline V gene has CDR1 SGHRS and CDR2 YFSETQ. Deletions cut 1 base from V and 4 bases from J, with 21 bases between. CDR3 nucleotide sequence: TGCGCCAGCAGCTTGTGGGCTGGTGGGGGGTTATTGTACGAGCAGTACTTC. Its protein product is CASSLWAGGGLLYEQYF.

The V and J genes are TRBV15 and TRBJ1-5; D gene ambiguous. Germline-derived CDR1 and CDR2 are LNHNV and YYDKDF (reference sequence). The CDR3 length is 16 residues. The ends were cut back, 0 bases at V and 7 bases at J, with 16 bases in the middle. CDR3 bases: TGTGCCACCAGCAGAGATAGAGGGCCCCGGAGCCAGCCCCAGCATTTT. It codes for CATSRDRGPRSQPQHF.

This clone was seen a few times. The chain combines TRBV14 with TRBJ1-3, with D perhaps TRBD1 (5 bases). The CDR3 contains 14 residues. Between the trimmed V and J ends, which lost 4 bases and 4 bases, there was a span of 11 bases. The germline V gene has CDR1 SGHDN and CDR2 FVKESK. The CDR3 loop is CASSPGLVGNTIYF. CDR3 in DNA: TGTGCCAGCAGCCCAGGGTTGGTGGGAAACACCATATATTTT. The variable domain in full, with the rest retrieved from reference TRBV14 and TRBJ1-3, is EAGVTQFPSHSVIEKGQTVTLRCDPISGHDNLYWYRRVMGKEIKFLLHFVKESKQDESGMPNNRFLAERTGGTYSTLKVQPAELEDSGVYFCASSPGLVGNTIYFGEGSWLTVV.

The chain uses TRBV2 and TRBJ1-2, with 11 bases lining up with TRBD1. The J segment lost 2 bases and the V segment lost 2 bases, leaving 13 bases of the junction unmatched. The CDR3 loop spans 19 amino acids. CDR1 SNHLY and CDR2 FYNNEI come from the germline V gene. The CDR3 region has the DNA TGTGCCAGCAGTGAAAGGGCCGGAGCGGACAGGGGGCTAAACTATGGCTACACCTTC. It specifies CASSERAGADRGLNYGYTF.

As DNA, the CDR3 is TGTGCCAGCAGCTTGAGTCGGGATGAGCAGTTCTTC. It codes for CASSLSRDEQFF. This chain connects TRBV28 to TRBJ2-1; D uncertain. Germline assignment: CDR1 MDHEN and CDR2 SYDVKM. This CDR3 has 12 residues. The ends were cut back, 6 bases at V and 8 bases at J, with 11 bases in the middle.

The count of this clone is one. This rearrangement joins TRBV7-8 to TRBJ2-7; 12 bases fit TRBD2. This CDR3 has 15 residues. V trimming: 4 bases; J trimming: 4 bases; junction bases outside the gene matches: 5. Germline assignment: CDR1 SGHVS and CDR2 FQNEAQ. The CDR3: CASSSGLAGTYEQYF. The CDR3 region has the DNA TGTGCCAGCAGCTCCGGACTAGCGGGGACGTACGAGCAGTACTTC.